The clone carrying this TCR beta chain occurred a few times. What it binds is not known. The V gene's germline CDR1 is LGHNA and CDR2 YNFKEQ. This CDR3 comprises 19 residues. With V trimmed by 4 bases and J by 8 bases, 19 bases remained unmatched. 5'RACE with constant-segment primers built TCRalpha and TCRbeta cDNA libraries with UMIs. TCRdb analysed the 5' RACE reads with MiXCR anew, one entry per CDR3 protein. Counted here are some 330,000 distinct CDR3 sequences, 21% occurring once; the ten biggest clones make up approximately 12%. The sample belongs to a study of T-cell memory formation after mild COVID-19. Study-level information: The study found TCR clusters largely donor specific. General observations from the study: Several responding clones turned up in pre-infection memory, indicating that cross-reactive memory may have taken part. While clones contracting from day 15 to 85 were balanced between CD4 and CD8, later expanders leaned CD4+.

Sequencing was performed on PBMCs or a T cell subset sorted from them (not recorded which). The sequence derives from an adult woman who had mild COVID-19 (a few samples of this study predate the infection). Cell type and time point are not known. The chain recombines TRBV4-2 with TRBJ2-1; 11 bases line up with TRBD2. The CDR3 is CASSPYTGTSGSVNDEQFF. In nucleotides, the CDR3 is TGTGCCAGCAGCCCTTATACCGGTACTAGCGGGAGTGTCAATGATGAGCAGTTCTTC.